These 22 T cell receptor beta chains originate from one sample sequenced in a study of blood T cells in healthy people across ages. A J-beta primer mix and a sample-barcoded 5' primer were used in a second PCR of roughly 7 to 12 cycles. TCRdb fed the 5' RACE reads into MiXCR, producing one record per CDR3 protein. The sample holds 600,000 to 900,000 distinct CDR3 sequences, about a quarter seen once. The same data also contributed to another study, on T cells of mothers and their children.

Sequenced: blood. The source is a boy aged 10-17 years in good health.

Worth noting for this clonotype: A junction boundary mismatches the germline segment, possibly from a read error. The chain uses TRBV7-7 and TRBJ2-5; 7 positions agree with TRBD2. The closer fit of TRBJ2-1 to the DNA end suggests the J call may be wrong. The CDR3 length is 13 residues. Germline V gene lookup returns CDR1 SSHAT and CDR2 FNYEAQ (reference sequence). In DNA form, the CDR3 reads TGTGCTAGCAGCTTCCGCGGGGGTGATGAGCAGTTCTTC. Encoded protein: CASSFRGGDEQFF.

This clonotype was counted between two and nine times. The chain recombines TRBV6-2 or TRBV6-3 with TRBJ1-2; no clear D gene. CDR3 length equals 12 residues. The ends were cut back, 7 bases at V and 3 bases at J, with 9 bases in the middle. CDR1 is MNHEY, CDR2 SVGEGT, per germline. The CDR3 DNA sequence: TGTGCCAGCAAGGAGGGCGACTATGGCTACACCTTC. Protein product: CASKEGDYGYTF.

This chain uses TRBV5-1 with TRBJ1-1; possibly TRBD1 for D (6 bases). CDR1 is SGHRS and CDR2 is YFSETQ in the germline V gene. V was trimmed by 6 bases and J by 5 bases, leaving 14 bases between them. The CDR3 consists of 13 residues. The CDR3 spells CASTKGEGTEAFF. CDR3 sequence (DNA): TGCGCCAGCACCAAGGGGGAGGGGACTGAAGCTTTCTTT.

This clonotype occurred a few times. One end of the junction fails to match germline, which may point to a read error. The chain joins TRBV7-2 to TRBJ1-4, with D uncertain. This CDR3 region has 16 residues. The germline gives CDR1 SGHTA, CDR2 FQGNSA. The CDR3 protein is CASSPGKLRGGEKLSF. DNA of the CDR3: TGTGCCAGCAGCCCTGGAAAGCTCCGGGGTGGTGAAAAACTGTCTTTT.

The sample holds a few counts of this clonotype. The rearrangement uses TRBV3-1 and TRBJ1-6; D gene uncertain. Trimming pared 5 bases from V and 7 bases from J, leaving 18 bases between. The CDR3 totals 16 residues. Germline V gene sequence: CDR1 LGHDT, CDR2 YNNKEL (reference sequence). CDR3 in amino acids: CASSLGIGLSNSPLHF. CDR3 bases: TGTGCCAGCAGCTTAGGTATTGGACTTAGCAATTCACCCCTCCACTTT.

In this sample, this clonotype turned up a few times. The gene calls are TRBV6-5 and TRBJ2-5, with D possibly being TRBD1 or TRBD2 (5 bases each). V lost 0 bases to trimming and J lost 3 bases, with 20 bases between them. The CDR3 sequence is 18 residues long. CDR1 and CDR2 from the germline V gene are MNHEY and SVGAGI. This chain's CDR3 is CASSYSKGTRAAEETQYF. CDR3 DNA: TGTGCCAGCAGTTACTCGAAGGGGACCCGGGCGGCAGAAGAGACCCAGTACTTC.

V and J are TRBV21-1 and TRBJ2-1; the table's D call of TRBD2 was not tested on the DNA. TRBV21-1 is shown as a pseudogene. CDR3 length equals 17 residues. CDR3 residues: CASSGFSGRDTDDEQFF. DNA of the CDR3: TGTGCCAGCAGCGGCTTTAGCGGGAGGGACACTGACGATGAGCAGTTCTTC.

The chain employs TRBV20-1 and TRBJ2-3; 9 bases align to TRBD2. Germline V CDR1 and CDR2: DFQATT, SNEGSKA (reference sequence). Unmatched junction bases numbered 11, after V lost 6 bases and J lost 7 bases. This CDR3 has 14 residues. CDR3 sequence reads: CSAPTSGSLNTQYF. DNA of the CDR3: TGCAGTGCCCCCACTAGCGGGTCCTTGAATACGCAGTATTTT.

This clonotype occurred a few times. The V call is TRBV2, the J call TRBJ2-1; D gene uncertain. V was cut by 7 bases and J by 0 bases, with 16 bases left in between. Germline V gene data show CDR1 as SNHLY and CDR2 as FYNNEI. The CDR3 contains 16 residues. The CDR3 coding sequence is TGTGCCAGCAAAAGTCGCTTTTTTACCTCCTACAATGAGCAGTTCTTC. This translates into CASKSRFFTSYNEQFF.

This clonotype has a handful of counts. The chain links TRBV2 to TRBJ1-4; 11 nucleotides agree with TRBD1. Unmatched junction bases numbered 6, after V lost 2 bases and J lost 7 bases. This CDR3 comprises 16 residues. Per the germline V gene, CDR1 is SNHLY and CDR2 is FYNNEI. The CDR3 DNA reads as TGTGCCAGCAGTGAAACACACGGGACAGGGGGTGAAAAACTGTTTTTT. This sequence encodes CASSETHGTGGEKLFF. Filled out from reference TRBV2 and TRBJ1-4, the complete variable domain reads EPEVTQTPSHQVTQMGQEVILRCVPISNHLYFYWYRQILGQKVEFLVSFYNNEISEKSEIFDDQFSVERPDGSNFTLKIRSTKLEDSAMYFCASSETHGTGGEKLFFGSGTQLSVL.

V is TRBV5-1 and J is TRBJ2-5; 8 bases align to TRBD2. The length of the CDR3 is 17 residues. Germline assignment: CDR1 SGHRS and CDR2 YFSETQ. V was clipped by 0 bases and J by 0 bases; unmatched bases: 7. The CDR3 here is CASSLAEIAGYQETQYF. In nucleotides, the CDR3 is TGCGCCAGCAGCTTGGCCGAAATAGCGGGGTACCAAGAGACCCAGTACTTC.

In its sample, this clonotype was seen a few times. V and J are TRBV6-2 or TRBV6-3 and TRBJ1-4; no reliable D call. The CDR3 is made up of 16 amino acids. Germline V gene lookup returns CDR1 MNHEY and CDR2 SVGEGT. Trimming stripped 6 bases from V and 0 bases from J, with 14 bases between. In DNA form, the CDR3 reads TGTGCCAGCAGCCCTGTAACGCCCGCAACTAATGAAAAACTGTTTTTT. This sequence encodes CASSPVTPATNEKLFF.

There are a few counts of this clonotype. V usage is TRBV29-1 and J usage is TRBJ1-1, with unresolved D. The germline CDR1 and CDR2 sequences are SQVTM and ANQGSEA. The CDR3 consists of 12 residues. V shed 4 bases and J shed 11 bases, with 17 bases lying between them. As DNA, the CDR3 is TGCAGCGTTGCCAGAGGATCCGTGAGGGCTTTCTTT. Residues: CSVARGSVRAFF.

This clonotype has only a few counts. The CDR3 nucleotides are TGTGCCAGCAGCTCGGGAGGACTAGCGGGGGAGCAGTACTTC. Protein sequence: CASSSGGLAGEQYF. V and J are TRBV7-3 and TRBJ2-7, with 12 bases that match TRBD2. The germline V gene has CDR1 SGHTA and CDR2 FQGTGA. The V and J ends lost 4 bases and 7 bases, in that order; junction bases with no gene match: 5. The CDR3 runs 14 residues.

The chain joins TRBV29-1 to TRBJ1-2, with 7 bases lining up with TRBD1. The CDR3 is 11 residues long. CDR1 is SQVTM and CDR2 is ANQGSEA in the germline V gene. V gave up 7 bases and J gave up 6 bases; unmatched junction bases: 5. CDR3 region: CSGTGVDGYTF. CDR3 nucleotide sequence: TGCAGCGGAACAGGGGTTGATGGCTACACCTTC.

This clonotype has only a few counts. The J gene is TRBJ2-5, the V gene TRBV10-3; no clear D gene. TRBJ2-7 matches the DNA end more closely, so the J call is doubtful. Germline values: CDR1 ENHRY, CDR2 SYGVKD. CDR3 length equals 14 residues. This CDR3 reads CASRAPGRTYEQYF. CDR3 DNA sequence: TGTGCCAGCCGCGCCCCTGGACGGACCTACGAGCAGTACTTC.

This clonotype has just a few counts. Written as DNA, the CDR3 is TGTGCCAGCAGCAACGGTCCCAATCAGCCCCAGCATTTT. Amino acid sequence: CASSNGPNQPQHF. V and J are TRBV7-2 and TRBJ1-5; D remains unclear. The CDR3 extends over 13 amino acids. The V gene's germline CDR1 is SGHTA and CDR2 FQGNSA. Trimming cost V 5 bases and J 3 bases, with 8 bases left between them.

This chain joins TRBV25-1 and TRBJ2-1; D call uncertain. The end of the DNA aligns better with TRBJ2-5, so the J call may be wrong. This CDR3 region has 15 residues. Germline CDR1 and CDR2: MGHDK and SYGVNS. The CDR3 loop is CASSDSQNLQETQYF. CDR3 nucleotides: TGTGCCAGCAGTGATTCACAGAACCTACAAGAGACCCAGTACTTC.

This clonotype came up a few times. The chain combines TRBV3-1 with TRBJ2-5; perhaps TRBD2 as D (5 bases). The tail of the sequence fits TRBJ2-7 better, so the J call may be wrong. There are 17 residues in the CDR3. The germline V gene has CDR1 LGHDT and CDR2 YNNKEL (reference sequence). As DNA, the CDR3 is TGTGCCAGCAGCCAAGGTCCACTTCTGGGGAGCTCCTACGAGCAGTACTTC. Its protein is CASSQGPLLGSSYEQYF.

This chain connects TRBV18 to TRBJ2-5; D is possibly TRBD1 (5 bases). The CDR3 has 15 amino acids. The V gene lost 3 bases and the J gene lost 3 bases, with 14 bases spanning the gap. The germline CDR1 and CDR2 sequences are KGHSH and LQKENI. CDR3 nucleotides: TGTGCCAGCTCACCGATTAGGGGATCGGAAGAGACCCAGTACTTC. This gives the protein CASSPIRGSEETQYF. The variable domain in full, with the rest retrieved from reference TRBV18 and TRBJ2-5, is NAGVMQNPRHLVRRRGQEARLRCSPMKGHSHVYWYRQLPEEGLKFMVYLQKENIIDESGMPKERFSAEFPKEGPSILRIQQVVRGDSAAYFCASSPIRGSEETQYFGPGTRLLVL.

As DNA, the CDR3 is TGTGCCAGCAGTTTGGGGCTAGCGGGGGGCTTGGTCACCCAGTACTTC. Amino acid sequence: CASSLGLAGGLVTQYF. This chain links TRBV12-3 or TRBV12-4 with TRBJ2-5, with 11 bases aligning to TRBD2. CDR3 length: 16 residues. Germline trimming cut 3 bases from V and 8 bases from J; bases unmatched to any gene: 11.

The chain combines TRBV28 with TRBJ2-1; 10 nucleotides agree with TRBD2. V lost 2 bases and J lost 8; bases outside the gene matches: 3. The CDR3 is made up of 14 amino acids. CDR1 and CDR2 (germline): MDHEN, SYDVKM. CDR3 nucleotide sequence: TGTGCCAGCAGTTTAGGGACTAGCGCCCATGAGCAGTTCTTC. This codes for CASSLGTSAHEQFF.